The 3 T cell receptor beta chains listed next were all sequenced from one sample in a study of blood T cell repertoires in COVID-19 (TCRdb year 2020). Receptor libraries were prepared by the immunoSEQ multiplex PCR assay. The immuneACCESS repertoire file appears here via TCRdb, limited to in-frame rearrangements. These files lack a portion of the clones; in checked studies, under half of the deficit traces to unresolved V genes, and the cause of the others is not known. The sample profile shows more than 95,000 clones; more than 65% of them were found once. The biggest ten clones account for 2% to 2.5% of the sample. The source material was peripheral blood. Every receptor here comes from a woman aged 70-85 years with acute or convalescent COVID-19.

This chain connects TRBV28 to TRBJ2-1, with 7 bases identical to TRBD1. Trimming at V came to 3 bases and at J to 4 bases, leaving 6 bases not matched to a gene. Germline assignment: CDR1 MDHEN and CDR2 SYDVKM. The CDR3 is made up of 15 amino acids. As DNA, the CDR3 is TGTGCCAGCAGTTTTGAGGGGGCAGGGTACAATGAGCAGTTCTTC. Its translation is CASSFEGAGYNEQFF.

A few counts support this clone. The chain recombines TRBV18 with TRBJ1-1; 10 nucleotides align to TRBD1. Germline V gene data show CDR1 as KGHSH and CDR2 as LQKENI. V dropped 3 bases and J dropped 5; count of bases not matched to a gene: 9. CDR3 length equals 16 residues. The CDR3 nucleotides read TGTGCCAGCTCACCGGGACAGGGGTATGATGGGACTGAAGCTTTCTTT. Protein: CASSPGQGYDGTEAFF.

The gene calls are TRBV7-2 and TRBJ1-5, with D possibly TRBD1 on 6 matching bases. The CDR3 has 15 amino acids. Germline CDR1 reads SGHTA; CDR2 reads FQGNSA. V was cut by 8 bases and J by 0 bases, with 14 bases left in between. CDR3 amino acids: CASSAQGNSNQPQHF. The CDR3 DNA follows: TGTGCCAGCTCAGCCCAGGGGAATAGCAATCAGCCCCAGCATTTT.